The present T cell receptor beta chain was sequenced within a study of T cells of healthy individuals. The CDR3 runs 15 residues. Germline CDR1 and CDR2: SGHTA and FQGNSA. Trimming cost V 1 base and J 6 bases; bases outside gene matches: 8. One entry per CDR3 protein, called by TCRdb with MiXCR from the 5' RACE reads. The top ten hold over 5% of the sample, which has 100,000 or so distinct CDR3 sequences, around 17% seen once. The sequence derives from a human donor in good health. V gene TRBV7-2 combines with J gene TRBJ1-2; the match to TRBD1 covers 7 bases. CDR3 DNA sequence: TGTGCCAGCAGCTTAGAGAGGGGGCAGGGTCATGGCTACACCTTC. Its protein product is CASSLERGQGHGYTF.